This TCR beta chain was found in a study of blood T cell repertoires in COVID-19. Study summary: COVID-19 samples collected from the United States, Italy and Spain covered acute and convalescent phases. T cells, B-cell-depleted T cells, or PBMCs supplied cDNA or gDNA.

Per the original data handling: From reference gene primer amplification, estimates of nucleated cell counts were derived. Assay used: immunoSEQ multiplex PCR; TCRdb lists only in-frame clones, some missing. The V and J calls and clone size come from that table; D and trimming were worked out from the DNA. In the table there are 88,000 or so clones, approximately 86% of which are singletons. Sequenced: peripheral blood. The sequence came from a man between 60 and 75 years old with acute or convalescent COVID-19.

The CDR3, as DNA: TGTGCCAGCAGTGAAGAGGCGCCAGGGGCTAATGAAAAACTGTTTTTT. It is translated as CASSEEAPGANEKLFF. The chain carries TRBV2 and TRBJ1-4; a possible D gene is TRBD1 (6 bases). Per the germline V gene, CDR1 is SNHLY and CDR2 is FYNNEI. The V and J ends lost 1 base and 3 bases respectively, with 12 bases between them. The CDR3 has 16 amino acids.